This T cell receptor (beta chain) was identified during a study of regulatory T cells. Sorting split CD4+ cells into CD25-high CD127-low Tregs and CD25-low CD127-high conventional T cells. Study outcomes and limitations: The two patients with the most severe autoimmunity showed the strongest Treg restriction. In CD3G deficiency, regulatory T cells had lower Shannon diversity than autologous conventional CD4+ and control regulatory cells.

To note about this clone: Its antigen is unknown.

The PCR used 52 TRBV and 13 TRBJ primers. Clones were sequenced by immunoSEQ multiplex PCR, and TCRdb holds only the in-frame ones, with some missing. The sample shows 3,200 or so clones, about 93% of them seen only once. This receptor was identified in a person between 18 and 30 years old with CD3G deficiency. Material: CD4+ Tregs sorted from blood.

CDR3 bases: TGTGCCAGCCGTAAGGGACTTCTTGGCTACACTGAAGCTTTCTTT. Encoded protein: CASRKGLLGYTEAFF. V usage is TRBV6-1 and J usage is TRBJ1-1; possibly TRBD1 for D (5 bases). Germline V gives CDR1 MNHNS, CDR2 SASEGT. The CDR3 has 15 residues. V lost 8 bases, J lost 3 bases, and 19 bases lay in between.